This T cell receptor beta chain is drawn from a study of identical twins. Healthy Caucasians were all of the donors. TCRdb independently ran MiXCR on the 5' RACE reads; one entry per CDR3 protein. The repertoire includes about 920,000 distinct CDR3 sequences, approximately 13% of them detected once, and around 1.5% sits in the top ten. This CDR3 is built from 13 residues. V shed 6 bases and J shed 4 bases, with 12 bases lying between them. Germline V gene data show CDR1 as WSHSY and CDR2 as SAAADI. These data also featured in a second study, about yellow fever vaccine responses in identical twins.

The chain uses TRBV10-2 and TRBJ1-2; D gene uncertain. The sequence came from a woman between 18 and 30 years old in good health. The sample taken for sequencing was PBMCs. The CDR3 sequence: CASRFLDGYGYTF. The CDR3 DNA is TGCGCCAGCAGATTTTTGGATGGCTATGGCTACACCTTC.